A single sample is the source of the 3 T cell receptor beta chains below, sequenced in a study of blood T cell repertoires in COVID-19. The assay was immunoSEQ multiplex PCR, and TCRdb's table has in-frame clones only and misses some. The sample lists 100,000 to 150,000 clones, roughly 85% occurring once. The sequenced material came from peripheral blood. These receptors came from a woman aged 80 or over with COVID-19, enrolled during active disease.

The gene calls are TRBV7-2 and TRBJ1-5, with D possibly being TRBD1 (5 bases). This CDR3 spans 14 amino acids. Germline assignment: CDR1 SGHTA and CDR2 FQGNSA. V was cut by 5 bases and J by 4 bases, with 12 bases left in between. The CDR3 DNA follows: TGTGCCAGCAGCGCCGGCGGGGGGAATCAGCCCCAGCATTTT. It is translated as CASSAGGGNQPQHF.

The sample holds one count of this clone. The chain recombines TRBV12-3 or TRBV12-4 with TRBJ2-2, with a possible D match to TRBD1 (5 bases). V dropped 3 bases and J dropped 7 bases, with 9 bases sitting between them. This CDR3 has 13 residues. Here the CDR3 DNA reads TGTGCCAGCAGTTTGTTAGGGGTCGGGGAGCTGTTTTTT. It yields the protein CASSLLGVGELFF.

This clone was seen a handful of times. The gene calls are TRBV6-2 or TRBV6-3 and TRBJ1-2; possible D gene TRBD1, 5 bases. Germline V lookup: CDR1 MNHEY, CDR2 SVGEGT. Trimming removed 5 bases at V and 6 bases at J, with 16 bases between. This CDR3 is built from 14 residues. The CDR3 nucleotides read TGTGCCAGCAGTAACCCGACAGTTATGAATGGCTACACCTTC. Its translation is CASSNPTVMNGYTF.